This T cell receptor beta chain was captured in a study of cytomegalovirus exposure and HLA in healthy donors. Both 60 Vbeta primers and 13 Jbeta primers went into the PCR. Clones were read by immunoSEQ multiplex PCR, and TCRdb kept only the in-frame ones, dropping some. The table shows about 180,000 clones, with about four fifths occurring only once. This CDR3 is built from 14 residues. Trimming cost V 3 bases and J 1 base, with 9 bases left between them. Germline loops: CDR1 MGHRA, CDR2 YSYEKL. This clone was counted a few times. What it binds is unknown. Broader study findings: Later analysis suggested most CMV-associated TCR beta chains were HLA-restricted. There were some V segments, including TRBV6-2 and TRBV6-3, excluded as indistinguishable. Trimming of TCR beta V- and J-genes showed a link, identified in a later analysis, to a missense DCLRE1C variant.

Specimen: PBMCs. The sequence derives from a woman under 40 in good health and CMV-seronegative. The J gene is TRBJ1-2, the V gene TRBV4-1; D unclear. DNA for the CDR3: TGCGCCAGCAGCCACCCTTATAATAACTATGGCTACACCTTC. This encodes CASSHPYNNYGYTF.